Following are 24 T cell receptor beta chains from one sample sequenced in a study of blood T cell repertoires in COVID-19. Some clones are missing from TCRdb's copy, which holds only in-frame ones; the method was immunoSEQ multiplex PCR. The sample carries roughly 180,000 clones, more than 70% recorded once. Sequencing input: PBMCs or T cells enriched from blood (not recorded which). The receptors stem from a woman aged 50 to 65 in a cohort exposed to, infected with or recovered from COVID-19 (not recorded which).

This clone was seen a few times. The V gene is TRBV6-2 or TRBV6-3, the J gene TRBJ1-1; TRBD1 matches at 8 bases. V was pared by 5 bases and J by 4 bases, with 3 bases of the junction left unmatched. The length of the CDR3 is 13 residues. CDR1 is MNHEY and CDR2 is SVGEGT in the germline V gene. The CDR3 coding sequence is TGTGCCAGCAGTGCGGACAGGGTCACTGAAGCTTTCTTT. Its translation is CASSADRVTEAFF.

The chain joins TRBV9 to TRBJ2-7; 8 bases are a match to TRBD1. Germline trimming cut 3 bases from V and 3 bases from J; bases unmatched to any gene: 2. Germline values: CDR1 SGDLS, CDR2 YYNGEE. This CDR3 spans 13 amino acids. DNA of the CDR3: TGTGCCAGCAGCGAGGGACAGGACTACGAGCAGTACTTC. Its protein product is CASSEGQDYEQYF.

In its sample, this clone ranks as medium-sized. The gene calls are TRBV19 and TRBJ2-7; 7 nucleotides align to TRBD1. The CDR3 totals 17 residues. Germline V gene lookup returns CDR1 LNHDA and CDR2 SQIVND (reference sequence). V trimming: 3 bases; J trimming: 0 bases; junction bases outside the gene matches: 11. The CDR3 bases are TGTGCCAGTAGTATGAGGGTTCGACAGGGCGCCTCCTACGAGCAGTACTTC. It encodes CASSMRVRQGASYEQYF.

The chain uses TRBV11-2 and TRBJ2-5; 10 bases fit TRBD2. With V trimmed by 0 bases and J by 5 bases, 3 bases remained unmatched. This CDR3 has 15 amino acids. Germline V gives CDR1 SGHAT, CDR2 FQNNGV. The CDR3 sequence: CASSLEGTSVETQYF. DNA for the CDR3: TGTGCCAGCAGCTTAGAGGGGACTAGCGTGGAGACCCAGTACTTC.

V and J are TRBV7-9 and TRBJ1-3; D uncertain. Germline CDR1 SEHNR, CDR2 FQNEAQ (reference sequence). The CDR3 extends over 14 amino acids. Trimming cost V 5 bases and J 6 bases, with 14 bases left between them. Written as DNA, the CDR3 is TGTGCCAGCAGCCCCGAGGGCAGGACAAACACCATATATTTT. This sequence encodes CASSPEGRTNTIYF. The whole variable domain, filled in from reference TRBV7-9 and TRBJ1-3, reads DTGVSQNPRHKITKRGQNVTFRCDPISEHNRLYWYRQTLGQGPEFLTYFQNEAQLEKSRLLSDRFSAERPKGSFSTLEIQRTEQGDSAMYLCASSPEGRTNTIYFGEGSWLTVV.

This clone was seen only once. The chain links TRBV25-1 to TRBJ1-4, with D tentatively TRBD1 (6 bases). The CDR3 has 15 amino acids. V lost 5 bases to trimming and J lost 8 bases, with 18 bases between them. Germline CDR1 reads MGHDK; CDR2 reads SYGVNS. The CDR3 bases are TGTGCCAGCAGTCTACAGGGAACGTTGGGCGAAAAACTGTTTTTT. Translation: CASSLQGTLGEKLFF.

The J gene is TRBJ2-3, the V gene TRBV9; TRBD2 agrees at 7 bases. V shed 4 bases, J shed 3 bases, and the junction held 14 bases outside the gene matches. The CDR3 length is 17 residues. In germline, CDR1 is SGDLS, CDR2 YYNGEE. CDR3 sequence (DNA): TGTGCCAGCAGCTACCCCAAATCTGGGGGGGGGACAGATACGCAGTATTTT. Translated, it gives CASSYPKSGGGTDTQYF.

This chain uses TRBV7-9 with TRBJ2-3; 9 positions agree with TRBD2. Germline-derived CDR1 and CDR2 are SEHNR and FQNEAQ (reference sequence). The CDR3 sequence is 16 residues long. J lost 5 bases, V lost 5 bases, and 11 bases had no gene match. CDR3 sequence: CASSQGSSGTVDTQYF. For the CDR3, the DNA is TGTGCCAGCAGCCAAGGATCTAGCGGGACCGTAGATACGCAGTATTTT.

CDR3: CASSEGQGQGTDTQYF. The CDR3 DNA reads as TGTGCCAGCAGTGAGGGGCAAGGGCAGGGCACAGATACGCAGTATTTT. The chain joins TRBV6-1 to TRBJ2-3; possibly TRBD1 for D (5 bases). The CDR3 covers 16 residues. Germline CDR1 reads MNHNS; CDR2 reads SASEGT. V was cut by 3 bases and J by 1 base, with 14 bases left in between.

The chain employs TRBV9 and TRBJ2-3, with a possible D match to TRBD2 (6 bases). V shed 3 bases and J shed 0 bases, with 14 bases lying between them. Germline V CDR1 and CDR2: SGDLS, YYNGEE. The length of the CDR3 is 16 residues. CDR3 region: CASSARLGQSTDTQYF. The CDR3, as DNA: TGTGCCAGCAGCGCCCGACTAGGGCAAAGCACAGATACGCAGTATTTT. Variable domain in full (rest from reference TRBV9 and TRBJ2-3): DSGVTQTPKHLITATGQRVTLRCSPRSGDLSVYWYQQSLDQGLQFLIQYYNGEERAKGNILERFSAQQFPDLHSELNLSSLELGDSALYFCASSARLGQSTDTQYFGPGTRLTVL.

This chain joins TRBV7-9 and TRBJ1-2; possibly TRBD1 for D (5 bases). V was pared by 2 bases and J by 4 bases, with 14 bases between. The germline V gene has CDR1 SEHNR and CDR2 FQNEAQ (reference sequence). CDR3 length equals 15 residues. The CDR3 nucleotides read TGTGCCAGCAGCTTATTCCAGACAGAGTCCTATGGCTACACCTTC. This codes for CASSLFQTESYGYTF.

The chain links TRBV3-1 (or the pseudogene TRBV3-2) to TRBJ2-3; 8 nucleotides match TRBD2. V lost 1 base and J lost 3; bases outside the gene matches: 6. Germline V gene sequence: CDR1 LGHDT, CDR2 YNNKEL (reference sequence). The length of the CDR3 is 16 residues. The CDR3 nucleotides read TGTGCCAGCAGCCAAGCGGGGGGGCCGTGGACAGATACGCAGTATTTT. Translated, it gives CASSQAGGPWTDTQYF.

The chain recombines TRBV28 with TRBJ1-3; D not resolved. Germline V gene sequence: CDR1 MDHEN, CDR2 SYDVKM. V lost 3 bases and J 1 base, leaving 16 bases between the germline ends. This CDR3 spans 17 amino acids. The CDR3 reads CASSFSTGYNSGNTIYF. The CDR3 nucleotides are TGTGCCAGCAGTTTTTCGACGGGTTATAATTCTGGAAACACCATATATTTT.

The rearrangement links TRBV20-1 to TRBJ2-1; D unclear. Trimming stripped 5 bases from V and 6 bases from J, with 5 bases between. Germline lookup yields CDR1 DFQATT and CDR2 SNEGSKA (reference sequence). The CDR3 loop spans 10 amino acids. The CDR3 region is CSAYTNEQFF. The CDR3 bases are TGCAGTGCTTACACCAATGAGCAGTTCTTC.

This clone was recorded once. The V and J genes are TRBV3-1 (or the pseudogene TRBV3-2) and TRBJ1-6, with 7 bases lining up with TRBD1. J lost 5 bases, V lost 3 bases, and 4 bases had no gene match. Germline assignment: CDR1 LGHDT and CDR2 YNNKEL (reference sequence). CDR3 length: 15 residues. The CDR3 coding sequence is TGTGCCAGCAGCCAGGACAGGATGAATAATTCACCCCTCCACTTT. This codes for CASSQDRMNNSPLHF.

The chain has TRBV19 and TRBJ2-2; D remains unclear. V lost 2 bases to trimming and J lost 2 bases, with 6 bases between them. CDR3 size: 14 residues. Germline values: CDR1 LNHDA, CDR2 SQIVND (reference sequence). This chain's CDR3 is CASSINRNTGELFF. As DNA, the CDR3 is TGTGCCAGTAGTATAAACAGAAACACCGGGGAGCTGTTTTTT.

The gene calls are TRBV20-1 and TRBJ1-2; D perhaps matches TRBD1 (6 bases). Trimming removed 7 bases from V and 7 bases from J, with 10 bases in between. The V gene's germline CDR1 is DFQATT and CDR2 SNEGSKA (reference sequence). The CDR3 spans 10 residues. CDR3: CSGGQLGYTF. Written as DNA, the CDR3 is TGCAGTGGAGGACAGCTTGGCTACACCTTC.

The gene calls are TRBV27 and TRBJ2-1, with D possibly matching TRBD2 (5 bases). V lost 2 bases and J 4 bases, leaving 12 bases between the germline ends. The CDR3 length is 15 residues. Germline loops: CDR1 MNHEY, CDR2 SMNVEV (reference sequence). DNA of the CDR3: TGTGCCAGCAGTTTAGAGGGAGCTTCATACAATGAGCAGTTCTTC. Its protein is CASSLEGASYNEQFF.

This chain joins TRBV5-5 and TRBJ1-1, with D maybe TRBD1 (6 bases). Germline CDR1 reads SGHKS; CDR2 reads YYEKEE (reference sequence). V lost 0 bases and J lost 4, with 10 bases in between. This CDR3 spans 14 amino acids. The chain's CDR3 is CASSLEGTSTEAFF. CDR3 in DNA: TGTGCCAGCAGCTTGGAGGGGACATCCACTGAAGCTTTCTTT.

The chain uses TRBV29-1 and TRBJ2-3; 10 positions match TRBD2. Trimming took 2 bases from V and 4 from J; bases not matched to a gene: 3. The CDR3 runs 14 residues. Germline V gene data show CDR1 as SQVTM and CDR2 as ANQGSEA. The chain's CDR3 is CSVELAGASDTQYF. The DNA for the CDR3 is TGCAGCGTTGAACTAGCGGGGGCCTCAGATACGCAGTATTTT.

The CDR3 bases are TGTGCCAGCAGCCTTAGCCTAGCGGGAGGTCCAACCGGGGAGCTGTTTTTT. Its protein is CASSLSLAGGPTGELFF. The chain combines TRBV3-1 (or the pseudogene TRBV3-2) with TRBJ2-2; 11 bases are a match to TRBD2. Germline values: CDR1 LGHDT, CDR2 YNNKEL (reference sequence). The CDR3 length is 17 residues. V gave up 4 bases and J gave up 5 bases; unmatched junction bases: 9.

The rearrangement links TRBV6-6 to TRBJ2-5; the match to TRBD1 covers 7 bases. This CDR3 has 14 residues. V was clipped by 6 bases and J by 0 bases; unmatched bases: 4. Germline lookup yields CDR1 MNHNY and CDR2 SVGAGI (reference sequence). The CDR3 DNA follows: TGTGCCAGCAGCCAGGGACAGAACCAAGAGACCCAGTACTTC. It codes for CASSQGQNQETQYF.

This chain connects TRBV2 to TRBJ2-3, with D possibly matching TRBD2 (6 bases). V shed 2 bases and J shed 7 bases, with 22 bases lying between them. The CDR3 is 17 amino acids. In germline, CDR1 is SNHLY, CDR2 FYNNEI. The DNA of the CDR3 is TGTGCCAGCAGTGAACGAACGATCGGGGTAGCGGCCTATACGCAGTATTTT. Translated, it gives CASSERTIGVAAYTQYF.

The genes are TRBV2 and TRBJ2-5, with D perhaps TRBD2 (5 bases). Trimming cost V 8 bases and J 4 bases, with 20 bases left between them. The germline CDR1 and CDR2 sequences are SNHLY and FYNNEI. The length of the CDR3 is 15 residues. The CDR3 reads CASATQVGEGETQYF. In DNA form, the CDR3 reads TGTGCCAGCGCAACTCAAGTCGGGGAAGGAGAGACCCAGTACTTC.